The source of this TCR beta chain is a study of cytomegalovirus exposure and HLA in healthy donors. The method was immunoSEQ multiplex PCR; TCRdb's version includes in-frame clones alone and lacks a portion of them. The data hold around 70,000 clones, with 95% observed a single time. V shed 8 bases and J shed 4 bases, with 15 bases lying between them. CDR3 size: 14 residues. CDR1 and CDR2 (germline): MNHNS, SASEGT. J is TRBJ1-3 and V is TRBV6-1; tentative D call: TRBD1 (6 bases). The sample taken for sequencing was PBMCs. The source of this sequence is a man between 18 and 35 years old in good health and CMV-seronegative. CDR3 nucleotide sequence: TGTGCCAGCCATCAGGGGACGATGGGAAACACCATATATTTT. Amino acids: CASHQGTMGNTIYF.